This TCR beta chain was sequenced in a study of cytomegalovirus exposure and HLA in healthy donors. Regarding the study as a whole: An analysis done earlier found most TCR beta V segments productive about 90% or about 30% of the time.

The V end was cut by 3 bases, the J end by 5 bases, with 10 bases between. The CDR3 is 13 residues long. Germline CDR1 is LNHNV and CDR2 is YYDKDF (reference sequence). The PCR was carried out with 60 Vbeta primers and 13 Jbeta primers. Data came from immunoSEQ multiplex PCR; TCRdb stores just in-frame clones and leaves some out. The sample records roughly 100,000 clones, over 75% being singletons. On this clone itself: What it binds is not known.

The chain joins TRBV15 to TRBJ2-5, with D possibly being TRBD1 (6 bases). This TCR was recovered from a young woman in good health and CMV-seropositive. Sequencing was done on a sample of PBMCs. CDR3: CATSSGGRETQYF. The CDR3 coding sequence is TGTGCCACCAGCAGTGGGGGCCGGGAGACCCAGTACTTC.